This TCR beta chain was observed in a study of T cell responses to AZD1222 COVID-19 vaccine. The protocol was immunoSEQ multiplex PCR, while the TCRdb copy is restricted to in-frame clones and leaves out a portion. Of roughly 180,000 clones listed, about 94% are singletons. With respect to this clone: Its cognate antigen is unknown.

V was pared by 4 bases and J by 1 base, with 11 bases between. There are 14 residues in the CDR3. The germline V gene encodes CDR1 SGHRS and CDR2 YFSETQ. Study-level findings and limits: At baseline, seropositivity was found in only a handful of AZD1222 recipients. Spike-wide vaccine-associated CD4 TCRs dominated at 160-218 and 743-854.

This TCR came from an adult in good health. The sample in question was peripheral blood, obtained on day 0 of AZD1222 vaccination. The chain uses TRBV5-1 and TRBJ2-5; possibly TRBD2 for D (5 bases). The CDR3 DNA reads as TGCGCCAGCAGCCGCACCGGAGGCCAAGAGACCCAGTACTTC. Protein sequence: CASSRTGGQETQYF.